This T cell receptor beta chain derives from a study of blood T cell repertoires in COVID-19. Assay: immunoSEQ multiplex PCR; the TCRdb copy retains only in-frame clones and omits some. In the table there are 220,000 or so clones, about 88% of which are singletons. The receptor was derived from a woman in her 50s with COVID-19, enrolled during active disease. Source material: peripheral blood.

CDR3 DNA: TGTGCCAGTAGTATGGGGACAGGTTTCGATCAGCCCCAGCATTTT. This gives the protein CASSMGTGFDQPQHF. The chain has TRBV19 and TRBJ1-5; 8 bases map to TRBD1. After removal of 3 bases from V and 5 bases from J, the junction contained 6 bases not matched to a gene. The CDR3 extends over 15 amino acids. In germline, CDR1 is LNHDA, CDR2 SQIVND (reference sequence).